This entry lists 7 T cell receptor beta chains sequenced from one sample in a study of beta chain features in type 1 diabetes. Expressed TCRB transcripts got sequenced, as all isolated RNA was reverse transcribed. Sequencing used immunoSEQ multiplex PCR; TCRdb keeps in-frame clones, though not all of them. Here the sample spans roughly 150,000 clones, approximately 8.1% being singletons. The sample taken for sequencing was central memory CD4+ T cells from blood. All receptors derive from a man aged 18 to 30 in good health.

This clone was found a few times. The chain links TRBV28 to TRBJ2-5; 7 bases are a match to TRBD1. In germline, CDR1 is MDHEN, CDR2 SYDVKM. Losses at the gene ends were 3 bases for V and 4 bases for J; bases not matched to a gene: 8. The CDR3 has 15 amino acids. The CDR3 loop is CASSFTSTGPETQYF. Written as DNA, the CDR3 is TGTGCCAGCAGTTTCACCTCGACAGGGCCAGAGACCCAGTACTTC.

This chain uses TRBV4-2 with TRBJ2-3; 7 bases align to TRBD2. Germline lookup yields CDR1 LGHNA and CDR2 YNFKEQ. This CDR3 region has 18 residues. V lost 3 bases and J lost 3; bases outside the gene matches: 15. In DNA form, the CDR3 reads TGTGCCAGCAGCCACGTAAATACCGGGAGGAGGTTGACAGATACGCAGTATTTT. It encodes CASSHVNTGRRLTDTQYF.

The J gene is TRBJ2-5, the V gene TRBV15; D remains unclear. Trimming took 8 bases from V and 4 from J, leaving 14 bases between them. Germline assignment: CDR1 LNHNV and CDR2 YYDKDF (reference sequence). The CDR3 runs to 13 residues. The CDR3 loop is CATEPRGRETQYF. For the CDR3, the DNA is TGTGCCACCGAACCTCGAGGAAGAGAGACCCAGTACTTC.

This clone came up a few times. The rearrangement links TRBV6-4 to TRBJ1-1; no firm D call. The CDR3 is made up of 14 amino acids. V gave up 4 bases and J gave up 4 bases, with 13 bases separating them. CDR1 MRHNA and CDR2 SNTAGT come from the germline V gene. The CDR3: CASSVEGGSTEAFF. CDR3 DNA: TGTGCCAGCAGTGTCGAGGGTGGGTCCACTGAAGCTTTCTTT.

The CDR3 loop is CASSFSGRAGNEQFF. As DNA, the CDR3 is TGTGCCAGCAGCTTTAGCGGGAGGGCCGGCAATGAGCAGTTCTTC. This chain joins TRBV7-9 and TRBJ2-1; 11 bases match TRBD2. The CDR3 loop spans 15 amino acids. The germline gives CDR1 SEHNR, CDR2 FQNEAQ (reference sequence). The V and J ends lost 3 bases and 6 bases, in that order; junction bases with no gene match: 4.

The table lists this clone with many counts. V gene TRBV30 combines with J gene TRBJ1-3, with D perhaps matching TRBD1 (6 bases). The CDR3 covers 14 residues. Germline loops: CDR1 GTSNPN, CDR2 SVGIG (reference sequence). The ends were cut back, 5 bases at V and 0 bases at J, with 11 bases in the middle. The CDR3 protein is CAWDPTGSGNTIYF. DNA for the CDR3: TGTGCCTGGGATCCGACAGGCTCTGGAAACACCATATATTTT.

This clone was detected only a few times. The chain links TRBV30 to TRBJ2-2, with a possible D match to TRBD2 (6 bases). CDR1 and CDR2 (germline): GTSNPN, SVGIG (reference sequence). The CDR3 runs 15 residues. The germline V and J ends were trimmed by 3 bases and 3 bases, with 14 bases remaining between them. The CDR3 spells CAWRDPGLYTGELFF. The CDR3 region has the DNA TGTGCCTGGAGAGATCCGGGACTTTACACCGGGGAGCTGTTTTTT.